A single sample gave rise to the 25 T cell receptor beta chains below, sequenced in a study of T cells in Graves' hyperthyroidism and ophthalmopathy. Amplification of TCR beta CDR3 regions used RNA as the template. First-round RT-PCR with HTBI primers amplified the TCR CDR3 region. From the multiplex PCR reads, TCRdb called clonotypes with MiXCR, one entry per CDR3 protein. The data show about 600,000 distinct CDR3 sequences, around 15% seen once. The specimen sequenced was blood. These receptors were collected from a woman aged 40 to 50 with Graves' ophthalmopathy.

As concerns this clonotype: The junction departs from the called germline gene at one end, perhaps through a read error. This chain joins TRBV6-1 and TRBJ1-1; no clear D. From germline, CDR1 is MNHNS and CDR2 SASEGT. CDR3 length: 14 amino acids. CDR3 protein: CASSELGLNTEALF. CDR3 sequence (DNA): TGTGCCAGCAGTGAATTGGGTTTAAACACTGAAGCTCTCTTT.

This clonotype was seen at least ten times. V gene TRBV11-3 combines with J gene TRBJ1-2; D is ambiguous. Germline loops: CDR1 SGHNT, CDR2 YENEEA. The length of the CDR3 is 10 residues. V gave up 2 bases and J gave up 8 bases, with 3 bases separating them. The CDR3: CASSLSGYTF. DNA of the CDR3: TGTGCCAGCAGCTTATCCGGCTACACCTTC.

This clonotype was detected many times. This chain joins TRBV2 and TRBJ2-5; 9 bases match TRBD2. J gave up 2 bases and V 7 bases, and 11 bases lay outside the gene matches. The CDR3 sequence is 16 residues long. Per the germline V gene, CDR1 is SNHLY and CDR2 is FYNNEI. The CDR3 is CASKGAGGPFQETQYF. The CDR3 coding sequence is TGTGCCAGCAAGGGGGCGGGAGGGCCTTTTCAAGAGACCCAGTACTTC.

This clonotype was counted many times. This sequence joins TRBV5-1 and TRBJ1-1; possible D gene TRBD1, 5 bases. The CDR3 length is 14 residues. CDR1 and CDR2 (germline): SGHRS, YFSETQ. V was clipped by 3 bases and J by 0 bases, with 9 bases between them. The CDR3 DNA is TGCGCCAGCAGCTGGCAAGGGGTGAACACTGAAGCTTTCTTT. It is translated as CASSWQGVNTEAFF.

The sample holds many counts of this clonotype. The chain combines TRBV20-1 with TRBJ2-5, with TRBD1 matching 7 bases. This CDR3 region has 13 residues. The J segment lost 5 bases and the V segment lost 6 bases, leaving 9 bases of the junction unmatched. Germline V gene lookup returns CDR1 DFQATT and CDR2 SNEGSKA (reference sequence). Here the CDR3 reads CSAVTGSQETQYF. The CDR3 DNA sequence: TGCAGTGCGGTGACAGGGTCGCAGGAGACCCAGTACTTC.

Points on this clonotype: A much larger clone differs by one base, so this may be a read error. V is TRBV28 and J is TRBJ1-4; 8 nucleotides line up with TRBD1. Per the germline V gene, CDR1 is MDHEN and CDR2 is SYDVKM. V lost 8 bases, J lost 5 bases, and 7 bases stayed unmatched. The CDR3 loop spans 14 amino acids. In DNA form, the CDR3 reads TGTGCCAGCGGCAGGGGGCTCGGAAATGAAAAACTGTTTTTT. Translating it yields CASGRGLGNEKLFF.

This clonotype was counted a few times. V gene TRBV6-2 or TRBV6-3 combines with J gene TRBJ2-1; D unclear. V lost 6 bases, J lost 9 bases, and 12 bases lay in between. Germline-derived CDR1 and CDR2 are MNHEY and SVGEGT. The CDR3 runs 12 residues. In nucleotides, the CDR3 is TGTGCCAGCAGCCTCGGGTACGGTGAGCAGTTCTTC. It codes for CASSLGYGEQFF.

To note about this clonotype: The junction shows a germline mismatch at one end, possibly a read error. The CDR3 sequence is CASSRQENTQAFF. The CDR3 DNA reads TGTGCCAGCAGCCGACAGGAAAACACTCAAGCTTTCTTT. The genes are TRBV7-6 and TRBJ1-1; D perhaps matches TRBD1 (6 bases). The germline gives CDR1 SGHVS, CDR2 FNYEAQ. CDR3 length: 13 amino acids.

The V gene is TRBV10-3, the J gene TRBJ2-2, with TRBD2 as a possible D gene (5 bases). Germline lookup yields CDR1 ENHRY and CDR2 SYGVKD. V lost 1 base and J lost 0, with 12 bases in between. The CDR3 contains 17 residues. CDR3 in amino acids: CAISELLDQPNTGELFF. CDR3 nucleotides: TGTGCCATCAGTGAGTTACTAGATCAGCCGAACACCGGGGAGCTGTTTTTT.

The V gene is TRBV6-1, the J gene TRBJ1-5, with 8 positions matching TRBD1. Per the germline V gene, CDR1 is MNHNS and CDR2 is SASEGT. The CDR3 loop spans 18 amino acids. With V trimmed by 7 bases and J by 1 base, 15 bases remained unmatched. CDR3 region: CASIRDRNVFSSNQPQHF. The CDR3 DNA sequence: TGTGCCAGCATAAGGGACAGGAACGTTTTTTCAAGCAATCAGCCCCAGCATTTT.

Many counts were recorded for this clonotype. The V call is TRBV15, the J call TRBJ1-4, with D tentatively TRBD1 (5 bases). Germline V gives CDR1 LNHNV, CDR2 YYDKDF (reference sequence). V lost 5 bases, J lost 5 bases, and 18 bases lay in between. The CDR3 runs 16 residues. The CDR3 here is CATSGYDRSPNEKLFF. CDR3 DNA sequence: TGTGCCACCAGCGGTTACGACAGAAGTCCAAATGAAAAACTGTTTTTT.

This chain connects TRBV27 to TRBJ2-7; D is unclear. The CDR3 consists of 14 residues. Germline lookup yields CDR1 MNHEY and CDR2 SMNVEV (reference sequence). Trimming stripped 7 bases from V and 4 bases from J, with 17 bases between. CDR3 bases: TGTGCCAGCAAAAACAAAGAGACCCAATACGAGCAGTACTTC. It codes for CASKNKETQYEQYF.

The sample holds a few counts of this clonotype. This chain links TRBV5-1 with TRBJ1-1, with a tentative D call TRBD1 (6 bases). CDR3 length: 16 residues. The V end was cut by 0 bases, the J end by 0 bases, with 12 bases between. Per the germline V gene, CDR1 is SGHRS and CDR2 is YFSETQ. DNA for the CDR3: TGCGCCAGCAGCTTGGTCTGGGGGGCCCTGAACACTGAAGCTTTCTTT. Its protein product is CASSLVWGALNTEAFF.

This clonotype was counted many times. V and J are TRBV29-1 and TRBJ1-2; 11 bases fit TRBD1. The CDR3 contains 15 residues. V was pared by 6 bases and J by 7 bases, with 13 bases of the junction left unmatched. The germline CDR1 and CDR2 sequences are SQVTM and ANQGSEA. The CDR3 loop reads CSVETRDRGSVGYTF. CDR3 bases: TGCAGCGTCGAAACCCGGGACAGGGGGTCAGTTGGCTACACCTTC.

This clonotype was recorded a few times. The V call is TRBV18, the J call TRBJ2-7; TRBD1 aligns across 7 bases. Germline V lookup: CDR1 KGHSH, CDR2 LQKENI. V shed 3 bases and J 5 bases; nucleotides not matched to a gene: 10. This CDR3 comprises 15 residues. The CDR3 DNA reads as TGTGCCAGCTCACCTCGGACAGGACCTGAGGACGAGCAGTACTTC. Translating gives CASSPRTGPEDEQYF.

This clonotype occurred a few times. The V gene is TRBV6-2 or TRBV6-3, the J gene TRBJ2-3, with D tentatively TRBD2 (5 bases). This CDR3 contains 16 residues. The ends were cut back, 7 bases at V and 0 bases at J, with 17 bases in the middle. CDR1 MNHEY and CDR2 SVGEGT come from the germline V gene. Here the CDR3 DNA reads TGTGCCAGCATCTCTGAGGGCGTCTACAGCACAGATACGCAGTATTTT. Translation gives CASISEGVYSTDTQYF.

CDR3 loop: CASSANKAGNTIYF. The DNA for the CDR3 is TGTGCCAGCAGTGCTAATAAGGCTGGAAACACCATATATTTT. J is TRBJ1-3 and V is TRBV2; D remains unclear. Germline V gene lookup returns CDR1 SNHLY and CDR2 FYNNEI. The V end was cut by 4 bases, the J end by 2 bases, with 9 bases between. The length of the CDR3 is 14 residues.

The rearrangement uses TRBV2 and TRBJ1-2; TRBD1 matches 10 bases. The CDR3 loop spans 13 amino acids. Germline V gives CDR1 SNHLY, CDR2 FYNNEI. V was pared by 10 bases and J by 6 bases, with 8 bases of the junction left unmatched. The CDR3 DNA reads TGTGCCACCCTCGACAGGGGGCAAAATGGCTACACCTTC. Translating gives CATLDRGQNGYTF.

This clonotype was seen only a few times. V gene TRBV28 combines with J gene TRBJ2-7; D remains unclear. CDR1 is MDHEN, CDR2 SYDVKM, per germline. The length of the CDR3 is 14 residues. V lost 2 bases to trimming and J lost 8 bases, with 16 bases between them. In DNA form, the CDR3 reads TGTGCCAGCAGTTTAATCAGAGACCTACCCAAGCAGTACTTC. Residues: CASSLIRDLPKQYF.

The rearrangement links TRBV5-5 to TRBJ2-7; 14 nucleotides align to TRBD2. Germline V gene data show CDR1 as SGHKS and CDR2 as YYEKEE (reference sequence). The V and J ends lost 4 bases and 4 bases, in that order; junction bases with no gene match: 7. The CDR3 extends over 16 amino acids. CDR3 DNA sequence: TGTGCCAGCAGCCGGGGACTAGCGGGGGTCCCGTACGAGCAGTACTTC. Protein: CASSRGLAGVPYEQYF.

V usage is TRBV5-1 and J usage is TRBJ2-7; weak D call: TRBD2 (5 bases). CDR1 and CDR2 (germline): SGHRS, YFSETQ. Trimming took 3 bases from V and 5 from J, leaving 15 bases between them. This CDR3 comprises 14 residues. CDR3 nucleotides: TGCGCCAGCAGCTCGGGGAGCTTCGAAAACGAGCAGTACTTC. Translation gives CASSSGSFENEQYF.

This clonotype was counted at least ten times. The chain employs TRBV11-2 and TRBJ2-3; 8 bases agree with TRBD1. V dropped 3 bases and J dropped 5; count of bases not matched to a gene: 7. Germline CDR1 reads SGHAT; CDR2 reads FQNNGV. The CDR3 totals 15 residues. The DNA for the CDR3 is TGTGCCAGCAGCTTCTCGCAGGGGGCTAAAGATACGCAGTATTTT. Amino acids: CASSFSQGAKDTQYF.

This clonotype was counted between two and nine times. The gene calls are TRBV7-9 and TRBJ2-7; D call uncertain. Trimming took off 0 bases at V and 5 bases at J, with 11 bases between the two ends. Germline-derived CDR1 and CDR2 are SEHNR and FQNEAQ (reference sequence). CDR3 length equals 14 residues. The CDR3 loop is CASSLAGLRHEQYF. The CDR3 bases are TGTGCCAGCAGCTTAGCAGGGCTCCGTCACGAGCAGTACTTC.

This clonotype has a count of ten or more. The chain has TRBV9 and TRBJ2-1; 10 bases line up with TRBD2. CDR3 length equals 15 residues. Germline V lookup: CDR1 SGDLS, CDR2 YYNGEE. Trimming took 2 bases from V and 5 from J; bases not matched to a gene: 4. In nucleotides, the CDR3 is TGTGCCAGCAGCGTCGGGACTAGCGTGAACAATGAGCAGTTCTTC. It codes for CASSVGTSVNNEQFF.

The chain carries TRBV6-1 and TRBJ2-3, with TRBD2 matching over 9 bases. V lost 0 bases, J lost 2 bases, and 6 bases stayed unmatched. Germline-derived CDR1 and CDR2 are MNHNS and SASEGT. This CDR3 comprises 17 residues. Written as DNA, the CDR3 is TGTGCCAGCAGTGAAGCTAGCGGGGGAAGCCCCACAGATACGCAGTATTTT. Its protein product is CASSEASGGSPTDTQYF.